This TCR beta chain is from a study of CD8 T cells in ankylosing spondylitis. Quantitative 5'-RACE was performed with molecular barcodes, and it yielded the TCR beta libraries. MiXCR, applied by TCRdb to the 5' RACE reads, yields one record per CDR3 protein. The data contain 200,000 to 250,000 distinct CDR3 sequences, about 10% of them singletons. The sample holds many counts of this clonotype. The CDR3 consists of 14 residues. Germline V gene data show CDR1 as SGHRS and CDR2 as YFSETQ. Losses at the gene ends were 5 bases for V and 6 bases for J; bases not matched to a gene: 9. The sample taken for sequencing was blood, either unsorted or a sorted T cell fraction (not recorded which). This sequence originates from a male donor with ankylosing spondylitis or in good health (not recorded which). The chain employs TRBV5-1 and TRBJ2-3; 7 bases align to TRBD2. The CDR3 DNA reads as TGCGCCAGCAGGACTAGCTCGGGATGGGATACGCAGTATTTT. The encoded protein is CASRTSSGWDTQYF.